This is a list of T cell receptor beta chains from one sample in a study of shared clonotypes between healthy human individuals. Produced via immunoSEQ multiplex PCR; TCRdb's table is partial and in-frame only. Among some 2.1 million clones listed, just under 95% were seen once. Material for sequencing was naive CD8+ T cells from PBMCs. Every receptor here comes from a man aged 18 to 35 in good health. Some clones in this sample may be carry-over from other donors' samples. Both conserved end residues are trimmed from each CDR3. The order of the fields is V gene, CDR3 length, J gene, CDR3 protein.

v_gene: TRBV29-1
len: 12
j_gene: TRBJ2-5
CDR3aa: SVETGGYQETQY

v_gene: TRBV4-3
len: 15
j_gene: TRBJ1-1
CDR3aa: ASSQGTRQGPGTEAF

v_gene: TRBV13
len: 14
j_gene: TRBJ2-1
CDR3aa: ASSFPPPVGRNEQF

v_gene: TRBV7-8
len: 13
j_gene: TRBJ1-1
CDR3aa: ASSLPRGRNTEAF

v_gene: TRBV7-3
len: 15
j_gene: TRBJ1-1
CDR3aa: ASSLMWTAKGGTEAF

v_gene: TRBV11-3
len: 14
j_gene: TRBJ2-2
CDR3aa: ASSLGGSGRPGELF

v_gene: TRBV9
len: 11
j_gene: TRBJ2-7
CDR3aa: ASSVGVGTEQY

v_gene: TRBV16
len: 13
j_gene: TRBJ2-5
CDR3aa: ASSQSGSQQETQY

v_gene: TRBV6-5
len: 12
j_gene: TRBJ2-7
CDR3aa: ASSPGGGPIEQY

v_gene: TRBV15
len: 14
j_gene: TRBJ1-5
CDR3aa: ATSQGQSRGNQPQH

v_gene: TRBV27
len: 10
j_gene: TRBJ2-7
CDR3aa: ASSFGVGEQY

v_gene: TRBV28
len: 15
j_gene: TRBJ2-1
CDR3aa: ASSRAGTGSSYNEQF

v_gene: TRBV28
len: 12
j_gene: TRBJ1-1
CDR3aa: ASSLGLGPPEAF

v_gene: TRBV23-1
len: 13
j_gene: TRBJ2-2
CDR3aa: ASSPRTSNTGELF

v_gene: TRBV6-1
len: 11
j_gene: TRBJ1-1
CDR3aa: ASSNGVYTEAF

v_gene: TRBV19
len: 11
j_gene: TRBJ2-7
CDR3aa: ASSPRSSGEQY

v_gene: TRBV11-1
len: 15
j_gene: TRBJ2-2
CDR3aa: ASSLVAAGVRPGELF

v_gene: TRBV6-5
len: 10
j_gene: TRBJ2-1
CDR3aa: ASRTSYNEQF

v_gene: TRBV5-1
len: 14
j_gene: TRBJ2-3
CDR3aa: ASSLKTSGHTDTQY

v_gene: TRBV7-9
len: 14
j_gene: TRBJ2-7
CDR3aa: ASSPRGLADSYEQY

v_gene: TRBV13
len: 13
j_gene: TRBJ2-2
CDR3aa: ASSPWAGSMRELF

v_gene: TRBV27
len: 10
j_gene: TRBJ2-7
CDR3aa: ASSHYSYEQY

v_gene: TRBV7-9
len: 14
j_gene: TRBJ2-2
CDR3aa: AGSNKDSPNTGELF

v_gene: TRBV10-2
len: 13
j_gene: TRBJ2-6
CDR3aa: ASSERFSGANVLT

v_gene: TRBV7-9
len: 11
j_gene: TRBJ1-1
CDR3aa: ASSPKENTEAF

v_gene: TRBV19
len: 11
j_gene: TRBJ1-1
CDR3aa: ASSLRVNTEAF

v_gene: TRBV27
len: 15
j_gene: TRBJ2-3
CDR3aa: ASSSWRSGVSTDTQY

v_gene: TRBV6-1
len: 13
j_gene: TRBJ1-2
CDR3aa: ASSEGTAPVGGYT

v_gene: TRBV29-1
len: 12
j_gene: TRBJ1-1
CDR3aa: SVADRYMNTEAF

v_gene: TRBV30
len: 11
j_gene: TRBJ2-7
CDR3aa: AWSMSGAGEQY

v_gene: TRBV2
len: 12
j_gene: TRBJ1-2
CDR3aa: ASQDSLGNYGYT

v_gene: TRBV19
len: 13
j_gene: TRBJ2-3
CDR3aa: ASRTGRQTTDTQY

v_gene: TRBV5-1
len: 13
j_gene: TRBJ2-5
CDR3aa: ASLSAGRDGETQY

v_gene: TRBV7-8
len: 13
j_gene: TRBJ2-7
CDR3aa: ASTTLSSTSYEQY

v_gene: TRBV14
len: 12
j_gene: TRBJ2-1
CDR3aa: ASAGGLSYNEQF

v_gene: TRBV11-2
len: 11
j_gene: TRBJ2-7
CDR3aa: ASTLTGDYEQY

v_gene: TRBV27
len: 14
j_gene: TRBJ2-2
CDR3aa: ASSLEQGANTGELF

v_gene: TRBV27
len: 14
j_gene: TRBJ2-2
CDR3aa: ASSLSSGGAVGELF

v_gene: TRBV29-1
len: 13
j_gene: TRBJ1-4
CDR3aa: SVLDRFATNEKLF

v_gene: TRBV15
len: 11
j_gene: TRBJ1-1
CDR3aa: ATSRARRTEAF

v_gene: TRBV28
len: 13
j_gene: TRBJ2-7
CDR3aa: ASSFFLTGAGEQY

v_gene: TRBV25-1
len: 14
j_gene: TRBJ1-1
CDR3aa: ASSESGGTVNTEAF

v_gene: TRBV9
len: 13
j_gene: TRBJ2-5
CDR3aa: ASSGTSGRLETQY

v_gene: TRBV4-3
len: 13
j_gene: TRBJ2-7
CDR3aa: ASSPIAGGAYEQY

v_gene: TRBV7-9
len: 12
j_gene: TRBJ2-7
CDR3aa: ASSLALASYEQY

v_gene: TRBV27
len: 13
j_gene: TRBJ2-1
CDR3aa: ASSPLGQVYNEQF

v_gene: TRBV6-5
len: 12
j_gene: TRBJ2-7
CDR3aa: ASSYQGTAYEQY

v_gene: TRBV29-1
len: 12
j_gene: TRBJ1-4
CDR3aa: SVWQGATNEKLF

v_gene: TRBV5-8
len: 14
j_gene: TRBJ2-7
CDR3aa: ASSLLTETSMAEQY

v_gene: TRBV15
len: 15
j_gene: TRBJ2-1
CDR3aa: ATSSRFTGGPYNEQF

v_gene: TRBV9
len: 13
j_gene: TRBJ2-4
CDR3aa: ASSVGPRPKNIQY

v_gene: TRBV4-2
len: 12
j_gene: TRBJ2-7
CDR3aa: ASSQELFSGEQY

v_gene: TRBV15
len: 14
j_gene: TRBJ2-2
CDR3aa: ATSGGSVVRTGELF

v_gene: TRBV21-1
len: 13
j_gene: TRBJ2-2
CDR3aa: ASSKGDRNTGELF

v_gene: TRBV19
len: 12
j_gene: TRBJ1-3
CDR3aa: ASSITGSGNTIY